The 29 T cell receptor beta chains in this list originate from one sample, sequenced in a study of tumor-infiltrating lymphocytes in primary liver carcinoma. The template, about 550 ng total RNA, yielded TCR beta cDNA made with a constant-region primer. ARM-PCR, slightly modified, supplied the TCR beta libraries through three nested multiplex PCR rounds. The first two PCR rounds, approximately 11 cycles each, used TRBV1-TRBV30 forward primers and a C-beta reverse primer. Each CDR3 protein gets one entry after TCRdb re-called the multiplex PCR reads with MiXCR. The sample has roughly 23,000 distinct CDR3 sequences, around three quarters seen once. Bulk tissue was left unsorted, and RNA and DNA were co-extracted from around 18-30 mg of it. Sequencing was performed on liver tumor tissue from sampling region 1. Subset in this sample: tumor region T1, superior pole. The receptor set was obtained from a man between 40 and 49 years old with primary liver carcinoma and hepatitis B virus infection.

At least ten counts were recorded for this clonotype. The rearrangement links TRBV6-1 to TRBJ2-7, with 10 bases matching TRBD2. Germline-derived CDR1 and CDR2 are MNHNS and SASEGT. After removal of 5 bases from V and 2 bases from J, the junction contained 3 bases not matched to a gene. This CDR3 spans 14 amino acids. The CDR3 here is CASSPGLAAYEQYF. CDR3 DNA sequence: TGTGCCAGCAGTCCAGGACTAGCGGCCTACGAGCAGTACTTC.

In its sample, this clonotype was seen once. A read error may account for a junction end that differs from germline. The chain employs TRBV11-2 and TRBJ2-3; no clear D gene. Per the germline V gene, CDR1 is SGHAT and CDR2 is FQNNGV. This CDR3 region has 12 residues. The CDR3 DNA is TGTGTCAGCAGTGCCAGCACAGATACGAAGTATTTT. It codes for CVSSASTDTKYF.

This clonotype was counted many times. The CDR3 reads CASSGSITQPQHF. The CDR3 nucleotides read TGTGCCAGCAGCGGCAGTATCACTCAGCCCCAGCATTTT. The V call is TRBV7-9, the J call TRBJ1-5; no reliable D call. The V gene's germline CDR1 is SEHNR and CDR2 FQNEAQ (reference sequence). V lost 5 bases and J 6 bases, leaving 11 bases between the germline ends. The CDR3 is made up of 13 amino acids.

This chain uses TRBV4-1 with TRBJ2-1; D possibly corresponds to TRBD2 (5 bases). CDR1 and CDR2 from the germline V gene are MGHRA and YSYEKL. V lost 4 bases to trimming and J lost 16 bases, with 26 bases between them. The CDR3 is 15 residues long. The CDR3 loop reads CASSPLGDYNNGQFF. CDR3 nucleotides: TGCGCCAGCAGCCCGCTCGGTGACTACAACAATGGGCAATTCTTC.

As to this clonotype: A clone one base away is much larger, so this may be a read error. The chain employs TRBV11-2 and TRBJ2-1, with D uncertain. The CDR3 loop spans 16 amino acids. Germline lookup yields CDR1 SGHAT and CDR2 FQNNGV. The CDR3 is CASGLTLYTLGNEQFF. Here the CDR3 DNA reads TGTGCCAGCGGCTTGACCCTTTATACCTTGGGCAATGAGCAGTTCTTC.

A note on this clonotype: The CDR3 end shows no conserved phenylalanine or tryptophan, and so a read error is likely. This rearrangement joins TRBV5-5 to TRBJ2-2; D not resolved. This CDR3 comprises 13 residues. Germline assignment: CDR1 SGHKS and CDR2 YYEKEE (reference sequence). V gave up 7 bases and J gave up 3 bases, with 10 bases separating them. The CDR3 bases are TGTGCCAGCGTTATTCGAGACACCGGGGAGCTGTTTCCT. Translating gives CASVIRDTGELFP.

V gene TRBV11-2 combines with J gene TRBJ2-7; D is possibly TRBD1 (6 bases). CDR3 size: 15 residues. Germline loops: CDR1 SGHAT, CDR2 FQNNGV. Deletions cut 6 bases from V and 4 bases from J, with 19 bases between. Here the CDR3 DNA reads TGTGCCAGCAGTTCCGAAGTCGACAGGACTTACGAGCAGTACTTC. Translation gives CASSSEVDRTYEQYF.

Comments on this clonotype: The junction departs from the called germline gene at one end, perhaps through a read error. The chain employs TRBV28 and TRBJ2-7; TRBD2 aligns across 15 bases. CDR3 length equals 19 residues. The germline V gene encodes CDR1 MDHEN and CDR2 SYDVKM. The CDR3 is CASSFLGLAGGRISYEEYF. CDR3 coding DNA: TGCGCCAGCAGTTTTCTCGGACTAGCGGGAGGGCGAATCTCCTACGAGGAGTACTTC.

Concerning this clonotype itself: The junction departs from germline at one end; a sequencing error may be responsible. The V gene is TRBV29-1, the J gene TRBJ2-3; TRBD2 aligns across 11 bases. Germline V CDR1 and CDR2: SQVTM, ANQGSEA. The CDR3 has 15 residues. The CDR3: CSVSGTSGFTDTLHF. DNA of the CDR3: TGCAGCGTTTCCGGGACTAGCGGATTCACCGATACGCTGCATTTT.

J is TRBJ2-3 and V is TRBV11-2; a possible D gene is TRBD2 (6 bases). CDR3 length equals 12 residues. From germline, CDR1 is SGHAT and CDR2 FQNNGV. The CDR3 spells CTSSKSTDTQYF. CDR3 nucleotide sequence: TGTACTAGCAGTAAATCCACAGATACGCAGTATTTT.

Points on this clonotype: An end of the junction differs from the germline gene, which may be a read error. The gene calls are TRBV11-1 and TRBJ2-7; a weak D match, TRBD1 (5 bases). Germline loops: CDR1 SGHAT, CDR2 FQDESV (reference sequence). The length of the CDR3 is 15 residues. For the CDR3, the DNA is TGTGCCTGCAGCTTAGAGGCGACAGTGTCCTACGAGCAGTACTTC. Encoded protein: CACSLEATVSYEQYF.

In this sample, this clonotype is medium-sized (0.01 to 0.1%). The CDR3 bases are TGTGCCAGCAGCCAAGGGACTAGCGGGAGTCTAAATCCCGGGGAGCTGTTTTTT. Translated: CASSQGTSGSLNPGELFF. The rearrangement links TRBV4-2 to TRBJ2-2; 13 nucleotides agree with TRBD2. Germline CDR1 reads LGHNA; CDR2 reads YNFKEQ. J gave up 6 bases and V 1 base, and 8 bases lay outside the gene matches. This CDR3 has 18 residues.

The chain combines TRBV29-1 with TRBJ2-1; 7 bases map to TRBD1. Germline loops: CDR1 SQVTM, CDR2 ANQGSEA. CDR3 length: 12 residues. CDR3 DNA sequence: TGCGGCGCCCGGGCAGGGGGCAATGAGCAGTTCTTC. Its translation: CGARAGGNEQFF.

By its share, this clonotype is medium-sized. The gene calls are TRBV4-1 and TRBJ1-6; D is undetermined. Looked up from germline, CDR1 is MGHRA and CDR2 is YSYEKL. This CDR3 has 18 residues. Trimming took 1 base from V and 4 from J, leaving 17 bases between them. As DNA, the CDR3 is TGCGCCAGCAGCCAAGCGGTTGGGGTGGGGATTTATAATTCACCCCTCCACTTT. It is translated as CASSQAVGVGIYNSPLHF.

On this clonotype: One junction end does not reproduce the germline sequence, and a read error may be involved. The V call is TRBV5-1, the J call TRBJ2-3, with 9 bases fitting TRBD1. CDR3 size: 15 residues. Germline lookup yields CDR1 SGHRS and CDR2 YFSETQ. CDR3 in amino acids: CASSRTGVSTDTLYF. In DNA form, the CDR3 reads TGCGCCAGCAGCAGGACAGGGGTCAGCACAGATACGCTGTATTTT.

As regards this clonotype: Just one base apart from a much larger clone, this may be a read error. The chain links TRBV9 to TRBJ2-7; possibly TRBD1 for D (7 bases). Trimming removed 0 bases at V and 3 bases at J, with 10 bases between. Looked up from germline, CDR1 is SGDLS and CDR2 is YYNGEE. The CDR3 spans 14 residues. DNA of the CDR3: TGTGCCAGCAGCGTAGATCAGGGGGGCTACGAGCAGTACTTC. It specifies CASSVDQGGYEQYF.

The CDR3 DNA reads as TGTGCCAGCAGCCTCGGGACAGGGGTAGGTCAGCCCCAGCATTTT. It specifies CASSLGTGVGQPQHF. V is TRBV11-2 and J is TRBJ1-5; the match to TRBD1 covers 10 bases. The CDR3 runs 15 residues. The V gene's germline CDR1 is SGHAT and CDR2 FQNNGV. J was trimmed by 6 bases and V by 5 bases; bases with no gene match: 7. Drawing the rest from reference TRBV11-2 and TRBJ1-5, the complete variable domain is EAGVAQSPRYKIIEKRQSVAFWCNPISGHATLYWYQQILGQGPKLLIQFQNNGVVDDSQLPKDRFSAERLKGVDSTLKIQPAKLEDSAVYLCASSLGTGVGQPQHFGDGTRLSIL.

Concerning this clonotype: Sequence at one end of the junction differs from germline and may be a read error. The chain is built from TRBV4-3 and TRBJ2-7, with D possibly being TRBD2 (5 bases). The CDR3 extends over 15 amino acids. CDR1 is LGHNA, CDR2 YSLEER, per germline. The DNA for the CDR3 is TGCGCCAGCAACCAAGATGGGGAGACTCCCCACGAGCAGTACTTC. This codes for CASNQDGETPHEQYF.

As to this clonotype: A much larger clone differs by one base, so this may be a read error. V and J are TRBV11-2 and TRBJ1-1; no definite D call. From germline, CDR1 is SGHAT and CDR2 FQNNGV. The CDR3 sequence is 14 residues long. The CDR3 sequence: CARSLAAFDTEAFF. The CDR3 nucleotides read TGTGCCAGAAGCTTAGCGGCCTTCGACACAGAAGCTTTCTTT.

A remark on this clonotype: Given the absence of the conserved phenylalanine or tryptophan at the CDR3 end, a read error is likely. The genes are TRBV6-1 and TRBJ2-2; a weak D match, TRBD2 (5 bases). V shed 6 bases and J shed 5 bases, with 16 bases lying between them. The CDR3 loop spans 15 amino acids. Germline CDR1 MNHNS, CDR2 SASEGT. CDR3 in amino acids: CASRDGLARTGELFH. For the CDR3, the DNA is TGTGCCAGCAGAGACGGGCTAGCTAGAACCGGGGAGCTGTTTCAT.

Relative to its sample, this clonotype is large. The rearrangement joins TRBV12-3 or TRBV12-4 to TRBJ2-7, with 10 bases identical to TRBD1. V lost 1 base, J lost 3 bases, and 3 bases stayed unmatched. The CDR3 spans 15 residues. The CDR3 protein is CASSLGQGANYEQYF. CDR3 coding DNA: TGTGCCAGCAGTTTAGGACAGGGGGCCAACTACGAGCAGTACTTC.

The chain has TRBV11-2 and TRBJ2-1, with 7 bases lining up with TRBD2. Germline loops: CDR1 SGHAT, CDR2 FQNNGV. The V gene end was trimmed by 9 bases and the J gene end by 9 bases; junction bases not matched to a gene: 20. The CDR3 has 16 residues. The CDR3 sequence: CASSPFSSGKDSEQFF. DNA for the CDR3: TGTGCCAGTAGTCCTTTCTCCAGCGGGAAGGATAGTGAGCAGTTCTTC.

For this clonotype: This sequence may be a read error, since a much larger clone differs from it by one base. Here the CDR3 omits its conserved ending phenylalanine or tryptophan, so a read error is the likely source. The rearrangement uses TRBV5-4 and TRBJ1-6, with D possibly TRBD1 on 5 matching bases. Germline loops: CDR1 SGHNT, CDR2 YYREEE (reference sequence). The V end was cut by 1 base, the J end by 3 bases, with 14 bases between. The CDR3 is 17 amino acids. The CDR3, as DNA: TGTGCCAGCAGCTTGATTTCCCAGGGAAACTATAATTCACCCCTCCACTTG. It codes for CASSLISQGNYNSPLHL.

Remarks on this clonotype: The junction does not match germline at one end; this may be a read error. The chain employs TRBV5-1 and TRBJ1-6, with D perhaps matching TRBD1 (5 bases). CDR1 SGHRS and CDR2 YFSETQ come from the germline V gene. The CDR3 runs to 15 residues. The CDR3 loop reads CASSLAPGLHPPLRF. The CDR3 nucleotides read TGCGCCAGCAGCTTGGCCCCAGGGCTGCATCCACCCCTCCGCTTT.

The sample holds one count of this clonotype. A much larger clone lies a single base off, so this may be a read error. DNA for the CDR3: TGTGCCAGCAGCTCGTCGAAGGCCGGGGAGCTGTTTTTT. This translates into CASSSSKAGELFF. The chain joins TRBV7-3 to TRBJ2-2; unclear D gene. The CDR3 is made up of 13 amino acids. Trimming stripped 4 bases from V and 6 bases from J, with 9 bases between. The V gene's germline CDR1 is SGHTA and CDR2 FQGTGA.

This clonotype has a count of ten or more. The chain links TRBV5-1 to TRBJ2-2; no definite D call. Trimming took 4 bases from V and 0 from J, leaving 16 bases between them. The germline V gene encodes CDR1 SGHRS and CDR2 YFSETQ. The CDR3 spans 17 residues. The CDR3: CASSPARGNPNTGELFF. CDR3 DNA: TGCGCCAGCAGCCCCGCCAGAGGAAACCCGAACACCGGGGAGCTGTTTTTT.

The table lists this clonotype with a count of one. A much larger clonotype is one base distant, so this may be a read error. The chain uses TRBV6-5 and TRBJ2-5, with a possible D match to TRBD1 (6 bases). Deletions cut 4 bases from V and 5 bases from J, with 17 bases between. This CDR3 is 15 amino acids long. Germline V gene sequence: CDR1 MNHEY, CDR2 SVGAGI. The CDR3 DNA reads TGTGCCAGCAGTTTACTAGGGGGAGTTGGGGAGACCCAGTACTTC. Amino acids: CASSLLGGVGETQYF.

This clonotype occurred many times. The chain combines TRBV28 with TRBJ1-1; D is unclear. This CDR3 has 13 residues. Germline V gene data show CDR1 as MDHEN and CDR2 as SYDVKM. The V end lost 6 bases, the J end lost 1 base, and 9 bases lay between the germline ends. The CDR3 DNA follows: TGTGCCAGCAGGATACACTCGAACACTGAAGCTTTCTTT. This codes for CASRIHSNTEAFF.

A note on this clonotype: At one of its ends the junction is not consistent with the germline gene, which may arise from a read error. The chain couples TRBV27 to TRBJ2-3; 9 bases line up with TRBD2. Germline CDR1 MNHEY, CDR2 SMNVEV (reference sequence). The CDR3 has 17 residues. CDR3 coding DNA: TGTGCCAGCAGAGAAGCGGGAGGCCCTATGGGCACAGATACGCAGAATTTT. Translated, it gives CASREAGGPMGTDTQNF.